This T cell receptor (beta chain) was recorded in a study of CD8 T cell repertoires and HIV-1 epitope variants. The trim removed 0 bases at V and 7 bases at J, leaving 6 bases unmatched. Germline values: CDR1 SGDLS, CDR2 YYNGEE. This CDR3 comprises 15 residues. About this clone itself: Its antigen remains unidentified.

Data came from immunoSEQ multiplex PCR; TCRdb stores just in-frame clones and leaves some out. The sample contains 4,500 to 6,000 clones, about 70% of which appear only once. This rearrangement joins TRBV9 to TRBJ2-1, with 8 bases identical to TRBD1. Input material: cultured CD8+ T cells derived from PBMCs. This clonotype originated in a male donor with HIV. The CDR3 region has the DNA TGTGCCAGCAGCGTAGTTCGGACAGGGTATAATGAGCAGTTCTTC. The encoded protein is CASSVVRTGYNEQFF.